This TCR beta chain was identified during a study of blood T cells in healthy people across ages. A remark on this clonotype: Relative to the germline gene, one junction end is altered; a read error may explain this.

Primers used in a second PCR of roughly 6 to 12 cycles were a sample-barcoded 5' primer and a J-beta primer mix. TCRdb re-derived calls from the 5' RACE reads in MiXCR, one entry per CDR3 protein. The table shows 660,000 or so distinct CDR3 sequences, with around 54% occurring only once. Germline V lookup: CDR1 MNHNS, CDR2 SASEGT. CDR3 length equals 14 residues. Sequencing was performed on blood. V and J are TRBV6-1 and TRBJ2-4; D unresolved. The TCR was taken from a man in his 60s in good health. The CDR3 sequence: CATDPPGATNIQYF. CDR3 in DNA: TGTGCCACCGATCCCCCCGGTGCCACAAACATTCAGTACTTC.